The text below deals with one T cell receptor (beta chain). The antigen is not known. The data were obtained in a study of cytomegalovirus exposure and HLA in healthy donors. Findings and limits, study-wide: Available immune exposure information covered CMV serostatus only. HLA-A and HLA-B allele assignments for most subjects were reportedly predicted accurately using TCR beta sequences.

The CDR3 is made up of 17 amino acids. The germline gives CDR1 MNHNS, CDR2 SASEGT. Trimming cost V 4 bases and J 0 bases; bases outside gene matches: 5. Primers for the PCR totalled 60 Vbeta and 13 Jbeta. The method was immunoSEQ multiplex PCR; TCRdb's version includes in-frame clones alone and lacks a portion of them. The table shows 100,000 to 150,000 clones, with 81% occurring only once. V and J are TRBV6-1 and TRBJ2-6, with 8 bases lining up with TRBD1. The origin of this receptor is a man aged 18 to 29 in good health and CMV-seronegative. What was sequenced was PBMCs. The CDR3: CASSADRGISGANVLTF. CDR3 in DNA: TGTGCCAGCAGTGCCGACAGGGGAATCTCTGGGGCCAACGTCCTGACTTTC.